This T cell receptor beta chain is from a study of blood T cell repertoires in COVID-19. Looking at the study overall: The United States, Italy and Spain provided the acute and convalescent COVID-19 samples. PBMCs, B-cell-depleted T cells, or T cells were the source of the cDNA or gDNA that made up the material.

This clone was seen just once. As handled by the study authors: Researchers report that nucleated cell counts were estimated from reference gene primer amplification. The data were produced by immunoSEQ multiplex PCR, yet TCRdb's version contains in-frame clones alone and is incomplete. D and trimming were read from the DNA, whereas the V and J calls and clone size are those reported in that table. Here the sample spans under 95,000 clones, about 86% being singletons. The CDR3 consists of 12 residues. The germline CDR1 and CDR2 sequences are MNHEY and SVGAGI. V shed 10 bases and J shed 4 bases, with 13 bases lying between them.

The receptor was isolated from an elderly man in a cohort sampled during active COVID-19. The chain employs TRBV6-5 and TRBJ1-1, with D perhaps TRBD1 (5 bases). Sequencing was done on a sample of peripheral blood. The CDR3 loop is CATGREGTEAFF. In nucleotides, the CDR3 is TGTGCCACGGGACGGGAGGGCACTGAAGCTTTCTTT.